Given below is one T cell receptor (beta chain) in context. Its target is not known. This CDR3 spans 13 amino acids. Germline V gene data show CDR1 as PRHDT and CDR2 as FYEKMQ (reference sequence). V gave up 4 bases and J gave up 5 bases; unmatched junction bases: 1. Unrecorded immune exposures were likely, despite nominal health at sampling. This sample is drawn from a study of cytomegalovirus exposure and HLA in healthy donors. Study context: Tens of millions of unique TCRs from HLA-typed donors were held in an early release of data.

This PCR relied on a set of 60 Vbeta primers and 13 Jbeta primers. Clones were read by immunoSEQ multiplex PCR, and TCRdb kept only the in-frame ones, dropping some. Of almost 200,000 clones in the sample, around 80% were seen once. Findings and limits, study-wide: Researchers reported in a later analysis that a missense DCLRE1C variant was tied to TCR beta V- and J-gene trimming. The study put under 200 TCR beta chains on its list as cytomegalovirus-associated.

The receptor was derived from a woman aged 25 to 39 in good health and CMV-seropositive. Sample: PBMCs. The V gene is TRBV13, the J gene TRBJ1-2, with TRBD1 identical over 10 bases. CDR3 amino acids: CASSSGQGYGYTF. The CDR3 DNA reads as TGTGCCAGCAGCTCGGGACAGGGGTATGGCTACACCTTC.